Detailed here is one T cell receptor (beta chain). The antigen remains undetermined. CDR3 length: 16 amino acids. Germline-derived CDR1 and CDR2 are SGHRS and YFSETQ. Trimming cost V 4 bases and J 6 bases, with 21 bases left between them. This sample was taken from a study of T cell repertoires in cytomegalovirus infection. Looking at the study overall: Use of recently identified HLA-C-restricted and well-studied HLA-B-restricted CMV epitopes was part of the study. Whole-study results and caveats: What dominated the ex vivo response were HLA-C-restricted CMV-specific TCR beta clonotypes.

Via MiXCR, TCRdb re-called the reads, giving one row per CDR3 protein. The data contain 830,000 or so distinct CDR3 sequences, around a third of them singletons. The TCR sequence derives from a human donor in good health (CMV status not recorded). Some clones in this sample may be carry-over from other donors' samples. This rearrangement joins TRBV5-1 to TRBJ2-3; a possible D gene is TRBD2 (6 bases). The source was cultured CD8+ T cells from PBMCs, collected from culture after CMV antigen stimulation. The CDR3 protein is CASSPGVGTRSDTQYF. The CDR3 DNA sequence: TGCGCCAGCAGCCCGGGGGTGGGGACTCGGTCCGATACGCAGTATTTT.